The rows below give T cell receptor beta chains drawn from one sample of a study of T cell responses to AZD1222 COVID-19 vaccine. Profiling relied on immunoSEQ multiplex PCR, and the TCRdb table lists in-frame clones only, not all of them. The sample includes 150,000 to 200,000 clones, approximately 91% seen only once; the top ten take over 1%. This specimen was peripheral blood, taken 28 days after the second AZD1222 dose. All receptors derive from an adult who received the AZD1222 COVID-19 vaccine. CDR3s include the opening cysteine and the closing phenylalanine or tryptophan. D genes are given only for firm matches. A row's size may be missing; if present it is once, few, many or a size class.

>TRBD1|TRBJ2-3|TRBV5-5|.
TGTGCCAGCAGCAGGGGACAGAGCCGCACAGATACGCAGTATTTT
CASSRGQSRTDTQYF
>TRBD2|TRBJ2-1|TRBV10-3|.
TGTGCCATCAGTGAGCGGGAGGGCTCCTACAATGAGCAGTTCTTC
CAISEREGSYNEQFF
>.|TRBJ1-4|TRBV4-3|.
TGCGCCAGCAGCCAAGCGCAGGCAACTAATGAAAAACTGTTTTTT
CASSQAQATNEKLFF
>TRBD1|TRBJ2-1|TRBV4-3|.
TGCGCCAGCAGCCAAGATCGGGACAGTTACAATGAGCAGTTCTTC
CASSQDRDSYNEQFF
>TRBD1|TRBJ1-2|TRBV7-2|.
TGTGCCAGCAGCTTAGATCAGGGGGGGGCTAACTATGGCTACACCTTC
CASSLDQGGANYGYTF
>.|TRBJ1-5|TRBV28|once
TGTGCCAGCAGTCTACCCCCCCAGCCCAATCAGCCCCAGCATTTT
CASSLPPQPNQPQHF
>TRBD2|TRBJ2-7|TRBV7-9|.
TGTGCCAGCAGCTTTACCCTAGCGGGGTTCTACGAGCAGTACTTC
CASSFTLAGFYEQYF
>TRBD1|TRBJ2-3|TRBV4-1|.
TGCGCCAGCAGCCCGTCGGACAGGGGGGTACAAGATACGCAGTATTTT
CASSPSDRGVQDTQYF
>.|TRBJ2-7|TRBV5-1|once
TGCGCCAGCAGCATAGAAGACTCCCCGCACTACGAGCAGTACTTC
CASSIEDSPHYEQYF
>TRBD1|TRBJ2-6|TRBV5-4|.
TGTGCCAGCAGCCCTCGACAGGGGGGTACCGGGGCCAACGTCCTGACTTTC
CASSPRQGGTGANVLTF
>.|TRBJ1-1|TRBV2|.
TGTGCCAGCAGTGACAGGGGAGTCACTGAAGCTTTCTTT
CASSDRGVTEAFF
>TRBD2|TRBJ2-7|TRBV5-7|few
TGTGCCAGCAGCTTCCTGGGACTAGCGGGAGATGGGGACGAGCAGTACTTC
CASSFLGLAGDGDEQYF
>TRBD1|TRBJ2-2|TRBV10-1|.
TGCGCCAGCAGTGAGGTGGGACAGTTCGCGAACACCGGGGAGCTGTTTTTT
CASSEVGQFANTGELFF
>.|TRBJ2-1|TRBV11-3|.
TGTGCCAGCAGCTTTACGCCCGGACTTTCAGACAATGAGCAGTTCTTC
CASSFTPGLSDNEQFF
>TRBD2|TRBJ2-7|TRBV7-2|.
TGTGCCAGCAGCCATACTAGCGGGGGACCCTACGAGCAGTACTTC
CASSHTSGGPYEQYF
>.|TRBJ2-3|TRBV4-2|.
TGTGCCAGCAGCCAAGATTGGTCAAGAAGTCGAGGAAAGTTCAATCAGCCCCAGTATTTT
CASSQDWSRSRGKFNQPQYF
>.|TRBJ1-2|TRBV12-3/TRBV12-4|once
TGTGCCAGCAGCCGAACGACAGGCGTGGTCTACACCTTC
CASSRTTGVVYTF
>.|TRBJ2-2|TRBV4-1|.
TGCGCCAGCAGCCAAGTACGGCCAGACACCGGGGAGCTGTTTTTT
CASSQVRPDTGELFF
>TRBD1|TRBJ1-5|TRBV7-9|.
TGTGCCAGCAGCCGACAGGGTTTTAATCAGCCCCAGCATTTT
CASSRQGFNQPQHF
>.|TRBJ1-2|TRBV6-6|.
TGTGCCAGCAGCCTGGGGGGTGACTATGGCTACACCTTC
CASSLGGDYGYTF
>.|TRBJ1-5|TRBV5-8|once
TGTGCCAGCAGCCGGGGACAACTCAATCAGCCCCAGCATTTT
CASSRGQLNQPQHF
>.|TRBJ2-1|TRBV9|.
TGTGCCAGCAGCGCGGGGCCTAGCTCCTACAATGAGCAGTTCTTC
CASSAGPSSYNEQFF
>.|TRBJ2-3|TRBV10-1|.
TGCGCCAGCAGTGAGTCTAGCCTGGGGGCGGATACGCAGTATTTT
CASSESSLGADTQYF
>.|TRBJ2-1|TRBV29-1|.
TGCAGCGTTGAGGGGGTCTACAATGAGCAGTTCTTC
CSVEGVYNEQFF
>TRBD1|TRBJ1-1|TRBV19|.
TGTGCCAGTAGCCCAGGGGGCTTGAACACTGAAGCTTTCTTT
CASSPGGLNTEAFF
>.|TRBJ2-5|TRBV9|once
TGTGCCAGCAGCGTAGGGGGGGCAGAAGAGACCCAGTACTTC
CASSVGGAEETQYF
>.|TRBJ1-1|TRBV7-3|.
TGTGCCAGCAGCCGAGAACTGAACACTGAAGCTTTCTTT
CASSRELNTEAFF
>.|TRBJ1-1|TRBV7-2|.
TGTGCCAGCAGCTCTGGGGCCAGCACTGAAGCTTTCTTT
CASSSGASTEAFF
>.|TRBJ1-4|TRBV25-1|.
TGTGCCAGCAGTGAATACATAGAGGGTGAAAAACTGTTTTTT
CASSEYIEGEKLFF
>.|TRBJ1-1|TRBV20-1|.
TGCAGTGCTAGCCCGGGGGACGAAGCTTTCTTT
CSASPGDEAFF
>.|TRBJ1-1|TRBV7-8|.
TGTGCCAGCAGCTTAGAGGGGGGGTATGGGACTGAAGCTTTCTTT
CASSLEGGYGTEAFF
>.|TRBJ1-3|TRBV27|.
TGTGCCAGCAGTTCCCTGATCTCTGGAAACACCATATATTTT
CASSSLISGNTIYF
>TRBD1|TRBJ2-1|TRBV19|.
TGTGCCAGTAGTATAGACCGGGACAGTCATCTAGGAGCGGAGCAGTTCTTC
CASSIDRDSHLGAEQFF
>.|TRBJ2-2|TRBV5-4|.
TGTGCCAGCAGCGTACCAGGGGGGGGCTTGGGCACCGGGGAGCTGTTTTTT
CASSVPGGGLGTGELFF
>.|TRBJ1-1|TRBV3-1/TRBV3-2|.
TGTGCCAGCAGCCCGATTATTTCGGGCACTGAAGCTTTCTTT
CASSPIISGTEAFF
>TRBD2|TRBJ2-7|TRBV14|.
TGTGCCAGCAGCCAAGTCCCCACTCGGAAGGGCGCAGCGGGAGGGCCTTACGAGCAGTACTTC
CASSQVPTRKGAAGGPYEQYF
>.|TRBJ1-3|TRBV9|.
TGTGCCAGCAGCCTAGGTCGTTTCGACTCTGGAAACACCATATATTTT
CASSLGRFDSGNTIYF
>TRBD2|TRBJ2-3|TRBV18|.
TGTGCCAGCTCACCACCCGGGACTAGTGTCACAGATACGCAGTATTTT
CASSPPGTSVTDTQYF
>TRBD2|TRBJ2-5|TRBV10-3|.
TGTGCCATCAGTGGAGGACTAGCGGGGGGGTCAAGAGTGGCCCAAGAGACCCAGTACTTC
CAISGGLAGGSRVAQETQYF
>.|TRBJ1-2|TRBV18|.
TGTGCCAGCTCACCACCGTCAGCTAACTATGGCTACACCTTC
CASSPPSANYGYTF
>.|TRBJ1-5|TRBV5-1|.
TGCGCCAGCAGCCCCGTGGGGGGGGCAGGAAGCAATCAGCCCCAGCATTTT
CASSPVGGAGSNQPQHF
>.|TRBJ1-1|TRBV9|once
TGTGCCAGCAGTCCCAAGGGGGGCGGCACTGAAGCTTTCTTT
CASSPKGGGTEAFF
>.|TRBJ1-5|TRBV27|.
TGTGCCAGCAGTTTGGCCCCCCAAACAGGGCTTAATCAGCCCCAGCATTTT
CASSLAPQTGLNQPQHF
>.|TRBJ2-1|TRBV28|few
TGTGCCAGCAGTTCTGCGGGGAGCTCCTACAATGAGCAGTTCTTC
CASSSAGSSYNEQFF
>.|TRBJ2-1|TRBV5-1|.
TGCGCCAGCAGCCCCTTGGTCGGAATCAATGAGCAGTTCTTC
CASSPLVGINEQFF
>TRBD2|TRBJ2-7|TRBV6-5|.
TGTGCCAGCAGTCGAGGGACTAGCGCAACCTACGAGCAGTACTTC
CASSRGTSATYEQYF
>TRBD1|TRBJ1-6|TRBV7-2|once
TGTGCCAGCAGCCCCGGGCCGGGACAGTATAATTCACCCCTCCACTTT
CASSPGPGQYNSPLHF
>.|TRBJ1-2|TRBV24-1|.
TGTGCCACCAGTGAGCCGGACAGAAACTATGGCTACACCTTC
CATSEPDRNYGYTF
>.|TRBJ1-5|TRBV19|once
TGTGCCAGTAGTATAGGTCGGAATAGCAATCAGCCCCAGCATTTT
CASSIGRNSNQPQHF
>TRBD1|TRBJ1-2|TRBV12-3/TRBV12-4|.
TGTGCCAGCAGTCCCGGGACAGTCTATGGCTACACCTTC
CASSPGTVYGYTF
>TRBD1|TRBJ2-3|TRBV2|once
TGTGCCAGCAGTGGGACAGGGGGCCCTACGCAGTATTTT
CASSGTGGPTQYF
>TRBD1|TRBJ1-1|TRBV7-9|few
TGTGCCAGCAGCCTGACAGGGGACACTGAAGCTTTCTTT
CASSLTGDTEAFF